One and the same sample provided the 10 T cell receptor beta chains below, sequenced in a study of T-cell memory formation after mild COVID-19. TCRdb re-called the 5' RACE reads with MiXCR, one entry per CDR3 protein. This sample has approximately 570,000 distinct CDR3 sequences, with more than 15% found just once. The sequencing sample was made of PBMCs or a T cell subset sorted from them (not recorded which). The source of these receptors is an adult woman who had mild COVID-19 (a few samples of this study predate the infection). Cell type and time point are not known.

This clonotype was detected a few times. The V and J genes are TRBV7-2 and TRBJ2-1, with 10 bases identical to TRBD2. Trimming cost V 1 base and J 8 bases; bases outside gene matches: 11. The CDR3 has 17 amino acids. Germline CDR1 is SGHTA and CDR2 is FQGNSA. CDR3 amino acids: CASSLEGSPLAGDEQFF. CDR3 nucleotide sequence: TGTGCCAGCAGCTTAGAGGGGTCCCCGCTAGCGGGGGATGAGCAGTTCTTC.

This chain links TRBV5-1 with TRBJ2-3; D not certain. The V end was cut by 4 bases, the J end by 5 bases, with 14 bases between. Germline V gives CDR1 SGHRS, CDR2 YFSETQ. The CDR3 sequence is 14 residues long. CDR3 nucleotide sequence: TGCGCCAGCAGCGTGACCAGCTTCCTAGATACGCAGTATTTT. Translation gives CASSVTSFLDTQYF.

Only a few counts were recorded for this clonotype. V and J are TRBV2 and TRBJ2-5, with a possible D match to TRBD1 (5 bases). Germline assignment: CDR1 SNHLY and CDR2 FYNNEI. The CDR3 covers 15 residues. Trimming took 6 bases from V and 5 from J, leaving 19 bases between them. Here the CDR3 reads CASSPDSGGAETQYF. The CDR3, as DNA: TGTGCCAGCAGCCCAGACTCGGGTGGGGCTGAGACCCAGTACTTC.

The chain joins TRBV5-1 to TRBJ1-1; 9 bases agree with TRBD1. There are 17 residues in the CDR3. V trimming: 4 bases; J trimming: 0 bases; junction bases outside the gene matches: 10. The V gene's germline CDR1 is SGHRS and CDR2 YFSETQ. This chain's CDR3 is CASSGGTGPHMNTEAFF. In DNA form, the CDR3 reads TGCGCCAGCAGCGGGGGGACAGGGCCCCATATGAACACTGAAGCTTTCTTT. The full variable domain, its missing parts supplied by reference TRBV5-1 and TRBJ1-1, is KAGVTQTPRYLIKTRGQQVTLSCSPISGHRSVSWYQQTPGQGLQFLFEYFSETQRNKGNFPGRFSGRQFSNSRSEMNVSTLELGDSALYLCASSGGTGPHMNTEAFFGQGTRLTVV.

The V and J genes are TRBV9 and TRBJ2-3; TRBD2 matches at 12 bases. Germline V gene data show CDR1 as SGDLS and CDR2 as YYNGEE. The trim removed 3 bases at V and 6 bases at J, leaving 5 bases unmatched. The CDR3 is made up of 15 amino acids. The CDR3 sequence: CASSGRLAGVDTQYF. CDR3 nucleotide sequence: TGTGCCAGCAGCGGTAGACTAGCGGGAGTGGATACGCAGTATTTT.

V is TRBV12-3 or TRBV12-4 and J is TRBJ2-7, with 7 bases matching TRBD1. CDR3 length: 14 residues. With 3 bases clipped from V and 2 bases from J, the junction kept 4 bases outside the gene matches. The CDR3 DNA sequence: TGTGCCAGCAGTTTGGCCGGGACAGCCTACGAGCAGTACTTC. It translates to CASSLAGTAYEQYF.

The chain couples TRBV27 to TRBJ1-1; D uncertain. CDR3 length equals 15 residues. Trimming removed 5 bases at V and 2 bases at J, with 15 bases between. CDR1 is MNHEY, CDR2 SMNVEV, per germline (reference sequence). Here the CDR3 DNA reads TGTGCCAGCAGTCTACTGGGCGGGATTAACACTGAAGCTTTCTTT. Translation gives CASSLLGGINTEAFF.

V and J are TRBV27 and TRBJ2-7; possible D gene TRBD1, 5 bases. The CDR3 length is 15 residues. V dropped 7 bases and J dropped 6 bases, with 22 bases sitting between them. CDR1 and CDR2 (germline): MNHEY, SMNVEV (reference sequence). Here the CDR3 DNA reads TGTGCCAGCAACAAACTTCGGACACAAACCTCCGAGCAGTACTTC. As protein: CASNKLRTQTSEQYF.

This clonotype has a handful of counts. V is TRBV6-2 or TRBV6-3 and J is TRBJ1-5; D not resolved. The germline V gene encodes CDR1 MNHEY and CDR2 SVGEGT. The germline V and J ends were trimmed by 6 bases and 2 bases, with 32 bases remaining between them. The CDR3 loop spans 21 amino acids. The CDR3 DNA reads as TGTGCCAGCAGCAGTTCCCCAGCCCCCTGGAAGAAGGTGCCCGGCAATCAGCCCCAGCATTTT. This translates into CASSSSPAPWKKVPGNQPQHF.

This clonotype was recorded many times. This chain joins TRBV3-1 and TRBJ2-5; D is possibly TRBD2 (5 bases). The ends were cut back, 4 bases at V and 5 bases at J, with 14 bases in the middle. The CDR3 contains 14 residues. The germline gives CDR1 LGHDT, CDR2 YNNKEL (reference sequence). The CDR3 sequence: CASSPPRRGETQYF. CDR3 DNA sequence: TGTGCCAGCAGCCCCCCCCGGCGCGGGGAGACCCAGTACTTC.